A selection of T cell receptor beta chains follows, all from one sample in a study of a mutant IDH1 vaccine in newly diagnosed glioma. These receptors' targets are unknown. Measured with immunoSEQ multiplex PCR; TCRdb has only the in-frame clones, and not every one. The sample lists 50,000 to 75,000 clones; about four fifths were seen once. Sequencing was performed on PBMCs, taken from a glioma patient whose treatment included an IDH1 peptide vaccine. These receptors were collected from a man aged 45-65 years with glioma. CDR3s include the opening cysteine and the closing phenylalanine or tryptophan. The order of the fields is clone size, V gene, D gene, J gene, CDR3 DNA, CDR3 protein. The D gene is left open where the match is weak. Clone size is stated in some rows and not others, as once, few, many or a class when expanded.

.	TRBV4-3	.	TRBJ1-2	TGCGCCAGCAGCCCCGGGGTAAACTATGGCTACACCTTC	CASSPGVNYGYTF
.	TRBV7-8	TRBD1	TRBJ2-7	TGTGCCAGCAGCTCATTAAAGACCCCTGGGACAGGCCTCGGGAACGAGCAGTACTTC	CASSSLKTPGTGLGNEQYF
.	TRBV7-2	.	TRBJ1-2	TGTGCCAGCAGCTTCGTGGACACCAACTATGGCTACACCTTC	CASSFVDTNYGYTF
few	TRBV28	.	TRBJ2-1	TGTGCCAGCAGTCCCTTCCAAGCGGAGCAGTTCTTC	CASSPFQAEQFF
.	TRBV4-1	.	TRBJ1-1	TGCGCCAGCAGCCACTACGACAGATACACTGAAGCTTTCTTT	CASSHYDRYTEAFF
.	TRBV19	TRBD1	TRBJ1-5	TGTGCCAGTAGTGTCCTCCGTCTACAGGGGGCGGGGAGCAATCAGCCCCAGCATTTT	CASSVLRLQGAGSNQPQHF
.	TRBV5-1	.	TRBJ2-2	TGCGCCAGCAGCTTGGCCGTGACAGGCGCCGGGGAGCTGTTTTTT	CASSLAVTGAGELFF
.	TRBV2	.	TRBJ2-7	TGTGCCAGCAGTTTCCAAGCGGAGGGGCCCACACAAAGCTACGAGCAGTACTTC	CASSFQAEGPTQSYEQYF
.	TRBV29-1	.	TRBJ1-5	TGCAGCGTCCTGCAGGGAAGCAATCAGCCCCAGCATTTT	CSVLQGSNQPQHF
.	TRBV2	.	TRBJ2-7	TGTGCCAGCACGACAGCCATCGAGCAGTACTTC	CASTTAIEQYF
.	TRBV29-1	.	TRBJ2-7	TGCAGCGTTGAAGAGGGACTTTCCTACGAGCAGTACTTC	CSVEEGLSYEQYF
.	TRBV6-6	.	TRBJ2-7	TGTGCCAGCACCCGACTACCACTTTACGAGCAGTACTTC	CASTRLPLYEQYF
.	TRBV2	.	TRBJ2-3	TGTGCCAGCAGTGGACGGGAGAGGGACACAGATACGCAGTATTTT	CASSGRERDTDTQYF
.	TRBV21-1	.	TRBJ2-2	TGTGCCAGCAGCTTTCGACAGCTAGGCACCGGGGAGCTGTTTTTT	CASSFRQLGTGELFF
.	TRBV7-9	.	TRBJ2-1	TGTGCCAGCAGCTTCAGTGCCTTTGACAATGAGCAGTTCTTC	CASSFSAFDNEQFF
.	TRBV5-6	TRBD1	TRBJ1-1	TGTGCCAGCAGCCAATATAAGGGGGCGCGAGCTTTCTTT	CASSQYKGARAFF
.	TRBV7-8	TRBD2	TRBJ2-2	TGTGCCAGCAGCTTACTAGCGGGATTCGACACCGGGGAGCTGTTTTTT	CASSLLAGFDTGELFF
.	TRBV2	TRBD2	TRBJ2-7	TGTGCCAGCAGGGCGGGACTAGCGGGAGAGGGTATGAGCGAGCAGTACTTC	CASRAGLAGEGMSEQYF
.	TRBV7-8	.	TRBJ1-3	TGTGCCAGCAGCTTAGCGGAGACATTCTCTGGAAACACCATATATTTT	CASSLAETFSGNTIYF
.	TRBV9	.	TRBJ1-4	TGTGCCAGCAGCCCAGGCGGGGGTAAGGAAAAACTGTTTTTT	CASSPGGGKEKLFF